The subject of this entry is one T cell receptor beta chain. The antigen is unknown. The data stem from a study of cytomegalovirus exposure and HLA in healthy donors. In the PCR, 60 Vbeta and 13 Jbeta primers were used. Libraries were prepared by immunoSEQ multiplex PCR; TCRdb keeps only in-frame clonotypes and omits some of them. The sample has more than 80,000 clones, roughly 71% seen once. Findings and caveats of the study: The study flagged approximately 180 TCR beta chains as cytomegalovirus-associated.

Sequencing used PBMCs. The clonotype was recovered from a man aged 45-60 years in good health and CMV-seronegative.

In nucleotides, the CDR3 is TGTGCCAGCAGCCCCCACGGGTCCATTACTGGCTACACCTTC. It yields the protein CASSPHGSITGYTF. The chain couples TRBV7-2 to TRBJ1-2; D not certain. Germline loops: CDR1 SGHTA, CDR2 FQGNSA. CDR3 length: 14 amino acids. Trimming took off 5 bases at V and 7 bases at J, with 17 bases between the two ends.